This entry concerns a single T cell receptor beta chain. This sample stems from a study of T cells in Graves' hyperthyroidism and ophthalmopathy. On the study more broadly: Initial diagnosis, before any treatment, was when peripheral blood was collected.

TCR beta CDR3 regions were amplified from RNA. The HTBI primer set drove a first-round RT-PCR of the TCR CDR3. Via MiXCR, TCRdb re-called the multiplex PCR reads, giving one row per CDR3 protein. Among fewer than 550,000 distinct CDR3 sequences listed, about 24% were seen once. This receptor was taken from a woman aged 30 to 39 with Graves' ophthalmopathy. The sequenced material came from blood.

DNA for the CDR3: TGCAGCGTTGAGGTTCGGGCTCGCAGCGTTGAGACCCAGTACTTC. Protein product: CSVEVRARSVETQYF. The chain recombines TRBV29-1 with TRBJ2-5; D call uncertain. V was cut by 3 bases and J by 5 bases, with 19 bases left in between. The CDR3 has 15 amino acids. The germline V gene has CDR1 SQVTM and CDR2 ANQGSEA.